The sequence of this T cell receptor beta chain was determined in a study of human versus mouse CDR3 diversity and MHC coevolution. Data came from immunoSEQ multiplex PCR; TCRdb stores just in-frame clones and leaves some out. In the table there are roughly 80,000 clones, around 90% of which are singletons. Germline V gives CDR1 LNHDA, CDR2 SQIVND (reference sequence). The CDR3 sequence is 16 residues long. The sequencing sample was made of naive CD4+ T cells from blood. Subset noted: CD45RO-negative CD62L-positive naive CD4 T cells. The sequence was obtained from a person aged 30 to 70 in good health. The chain carries TRBV19 and TRBJ2-5; weak D call: TRBD1 (5 bases). The better agreement between TRBJ2-7 and the DNA end casts doubt on the J call. CDR3 in amino acids: CASSMIGAPRVYEQYF. The CDR3 coding sequence is TGTGCCAGTAGTATGATAGGGGCGCCTCGGGTCTACGAGCAGTACTTC.